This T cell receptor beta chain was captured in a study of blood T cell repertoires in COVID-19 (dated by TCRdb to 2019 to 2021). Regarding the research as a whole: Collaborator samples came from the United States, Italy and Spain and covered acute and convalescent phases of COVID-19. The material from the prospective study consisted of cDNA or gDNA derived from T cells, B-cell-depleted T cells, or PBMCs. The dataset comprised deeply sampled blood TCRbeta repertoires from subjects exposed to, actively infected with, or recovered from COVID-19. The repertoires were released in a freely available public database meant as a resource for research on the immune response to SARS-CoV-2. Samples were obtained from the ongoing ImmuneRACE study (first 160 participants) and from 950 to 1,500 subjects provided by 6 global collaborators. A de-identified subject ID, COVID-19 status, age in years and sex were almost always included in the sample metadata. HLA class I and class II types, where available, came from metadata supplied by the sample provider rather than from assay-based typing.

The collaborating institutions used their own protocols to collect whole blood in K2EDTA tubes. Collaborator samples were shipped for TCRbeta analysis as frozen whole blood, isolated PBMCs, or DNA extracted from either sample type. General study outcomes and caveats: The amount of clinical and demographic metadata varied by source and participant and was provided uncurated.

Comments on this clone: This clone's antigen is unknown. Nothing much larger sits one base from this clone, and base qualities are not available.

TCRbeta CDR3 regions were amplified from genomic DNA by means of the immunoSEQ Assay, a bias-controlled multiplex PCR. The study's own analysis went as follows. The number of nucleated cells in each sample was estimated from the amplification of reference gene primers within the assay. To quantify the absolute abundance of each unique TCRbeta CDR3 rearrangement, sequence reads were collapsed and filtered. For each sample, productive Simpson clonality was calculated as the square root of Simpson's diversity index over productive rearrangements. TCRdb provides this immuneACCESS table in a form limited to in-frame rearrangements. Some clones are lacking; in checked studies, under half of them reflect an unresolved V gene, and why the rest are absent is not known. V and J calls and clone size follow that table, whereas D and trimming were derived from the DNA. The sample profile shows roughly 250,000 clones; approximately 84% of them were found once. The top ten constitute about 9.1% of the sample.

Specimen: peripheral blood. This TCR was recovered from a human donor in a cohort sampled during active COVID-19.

The CDR3: CASSPLGLAGGQETQYF. DNA sequence: TGTGCCAGCTCACCTCTCGGACTAGCGGGGGGGCAAGAGACCCAGTACTTC. The V gene is TRBV18 and the J gene is TRBJ2-5; 15 nucleotides in the junction match TRBD2. As encoded in the germline V gene, CDR1 is KGHSH while CDR2 is LQKENI. The CDR3 measures 17 amino acids from cysteine to phenylalanine. CDR3 DNA only is kept here, 51 bases in frame from base 1. Trimming accounts for 3 bases at V and 2 bases at J, while the number of junction bases matched to no gene is 4.